The clone carrying this TCR beta chain was seen once. Its antigen remains unidentified. Per the germline V gene, CDR1 is LGHNA and CDR2 is YNFKEQ. Losses at the gene ends were 0 bases for V and 4 bases for J; bases not matched to a gene: 3. The CDR3 is made up of 16 amino acids. The method was immunoSEQ multiplex PCR; TCRdb's version includes in-frame clones alone and lacks a portion of them. The sample holds approximately 76,000 clones; approximately 83% are singletons and the top ten take roughly 5.5%. These data are taken from a study of OX40 agonist ivuxolimab in advanced cancers. Overall study: The patients received ivuxolimab by intravenous route every 2 weeks at 0.01 to 10 mg/kg. Points from the study as a whole: Relative to CD4+ cells, CD8+ T cells on average had more expanded clones.

This TCR derives from an adult with an advanced solid tumor such as melanoma, head and neck, liver or kidney cancer. The specimen comprised CD4+ or CD8+ T cells sorted from blood, sampled in a trial of the OX40 agonist ivuxolimab. V is TRBV4-2 and J is TRBJ2-1; the match to TRBD2 covers 10 bases. The CDR3 DNA is TGTGCCAGCAGCCAAGATGAGCGGGGGGGGTACAATGAGCAGTTCTTC. It yields the protein CASSQDERGGYNEQFF.